In this sample, the clone carrying this T cell receptor (beta chain) turned up a few times. Time point described: peripheral blood 6 weeks after treatment start. This sample is part of a study of PD-L1 blockade in urothelial cancer. CDR1 and CDR2 from the germline V gene are SGHTS and YDEGEE. Trimming removed 0 bases from V and 9 bases from J, with 12 bases in between. The CDR3 loop spans 13 amino acids. Measured with immunoSEQ multiplex PCR; TCRdb has only the in-frame clones, and not every one. The sample has some 120,000 clones, about 89% seen once. The clonotype originates from a man in his fifties or sixties with urothelial cancer. Sequencing was performed on PBMCs, taken around atezolizumab (anti-PD-L1) treatment. V usage is TRBV5-8 and J usage is TRBJ1-2, with D tentatively TRBD1 (5 bases). This chain's CDR3 is CASSLEGTRRYTF. CDR3 DNA sequence: TGTGCCAGCAGCTTGGAAGGGACTAGACGCTACACCTTC.